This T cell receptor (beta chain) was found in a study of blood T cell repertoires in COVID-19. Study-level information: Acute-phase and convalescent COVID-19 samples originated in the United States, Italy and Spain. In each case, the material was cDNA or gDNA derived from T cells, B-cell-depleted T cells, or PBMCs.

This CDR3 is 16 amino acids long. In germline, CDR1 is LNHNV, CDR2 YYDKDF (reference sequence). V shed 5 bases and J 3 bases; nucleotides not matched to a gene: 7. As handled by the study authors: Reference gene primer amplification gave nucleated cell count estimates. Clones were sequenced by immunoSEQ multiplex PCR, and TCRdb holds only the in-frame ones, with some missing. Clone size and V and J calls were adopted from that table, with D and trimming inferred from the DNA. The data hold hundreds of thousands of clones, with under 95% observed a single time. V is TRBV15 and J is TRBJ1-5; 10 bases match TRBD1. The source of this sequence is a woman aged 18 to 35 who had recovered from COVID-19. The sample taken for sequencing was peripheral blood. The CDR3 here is CATSEPGQGVNQPQHF. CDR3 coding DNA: TGTGCCACCAGCGAGCCTGGACAGGGGGTCAATCAGCCCCAGCATTTT.